This TCR beta chain stems from a study of cytomegalovirus exposure and HLA in healthy donors. Overall study context: An early data release held 79 million or so unique TCRs from HLA-typed donors. The Caucasian-associated ancestry cluster held around 81% of roughly 370 genotyped donors.

A multiplex PCR was run with 60 Vbeta primers and 13 Jbeta primers. Sequenced by immunoSEQ multiplex PCR; TCRdb stores in-frame clones only, minus some. The ten most abundant clones cover roughly 6.1% of a sample with about 48,000 clones. The study's findings and limits: TCR beta sequences numbering around 15,000 were associated with HLA alleles at 0.05 false discovery rate in a later analysis. Rare TCR sequences dominated, though some public TCRs recurred in many donors.

A note on this clone: Its antigen is undetermined.

Deletions cut 0 bases from V and 2 bases from J, with 9 bases between. Germline CDR1 reads SGDLS; CDR2 reads YYNGEE. The CDR3 extends over 14 amino acids. The sample consisted of PBMCs. This TCR came from a male donor in good health and CMV-seropositive. This chain links TRBV9 with TRBJ2-7; possibly TRBD1 for D (6 bases). The CDR3 spells CASSVAAGAYEQYF. The DNA for the CDR3 is TGTGCCAGCAGCGTAGCGGCAGGGGCCTACGAGCAGTACTTC.